One and the same sample provided the 13 T cell receptor beta chains below, sequenced in a study of blood T cells in healthy people across ages. Primers used in a second PCR of about 6 to 11 cycles were a sample-barcoded 5' primer and a J-beta primer mix. TCRdb re-called the 5' RACE reads with MiXCR, one entry per CDR3 protein. The data show 1.2 million to 1.5 million distinct CDR3 sequences, around 59% seen once. The material sequenced was blood. These receptors were collected from a man aged 18 to 29 in good health.

This clonotype has just a few counts. J is TRBJ2-4 and V is TRBV4-3, with a possible D match to TRBD1 (6 bases). With the DNA end fitting TRBJ2-7 better, the J assignment may be wrong. This CDR3 has 18 amino acids. CDR1 LGHNA and CDR2 YSLEER come from the germline V gene. The CDR3 sequence: CASSQGTPRGFGIYEQYF. The DNA for the CDR3 is TGCGCCAGCAGCCAAGGTACGCCCAGGGGATTCGGGATCTACGAGCAGTACTTC.

The chain employs TRBV4-1 and TRBJ2-6, with D possibly matching TRBD1 (5 bases). The ends were cut back, 5 bases at V and 0 bases at J, with 14 bases in the middle. There are 17 residues in the CDR3. Germline V gives CDR1 MGHRA, CDR2 YSYEKL. This CDR3 reads CASSARQPFSGANVLTF. Here the CDR3 DNA reads TGCGCCAGCAGCGCACGACAGCCCTTCTCTGGGGCCAACGTCCTGACTTTC.

The CDR3 here is CASTPSGVGWEQFF. The CDR3 DNA reads as TGCGCCAGCACTCCTAGCGGGGTAGGATGGGAGCAGTTCTTC. The genes are TRBV5-1 and TRBJ2-1; 9 bases align to TRBD2. The CDR3 has 14 amino acids. Germline loops: CDR1 SGHRS, CDR2 YFSETQ. V shed 6 bases, J shed 10 bases, and the junction held 11 bases outside the gene matches.

This clonotype appeared once. The chain carries TRBV7-9 and TRBJ2-1, with D perhaps TRBD2 (7 bases). The V gene's germline CDR1 is SEHNR and CDR2 FQNEAQ (reference sequence). The V gene lost 5 bases and the J gene lost 9 bases, with 29 bases spanning the gap. CDR3 length: 18 residues. The CDR3 DNA sequence: TGTGCCAGCAGCGGACGAATCGAGGGGGGGGCAGGTTTCAGTGAGCAGTTCTTC. It codes for CASSGRIEGGAGFSEQFF.

This clonotype was seen more than once but under ten times. The rearrangement joins TRBV7-2 to TRBJ2-4; the match to TRBD2 covers 11 bases. The end of the DNA is better explained by TRBJ2-7, so the J call may be wrong. The CDR3 extends over 14 amino acids. The germline V gene has CDR1 SGHTA and CDR2 FQGNSA. CDR3 DNA sequence: TGTGCCAGCAGCTTACGGCTAGCGGGAGGCGAGCAGTACTTC. This codes for CASSLRLAGGEQYF.

The chain carries TRBV5-1 and TRBJ1-2; the match to TRBD1 covers 7 bases. Germline values: CDR1 SGHRS, CDR2 YFSETQ. The junction had 6 bases not matched to a gene; V was cut back by 5 bases and J by 5 bases. The CDR3 contains 13 residues. The CDR3 DNA sequence: TGCGCCAGCAGTCGGGAACAGGGGTATGGCTACACCTTC. It is translated as CASSREQGYGYTF.

This clonotype was detected only once. J is TRBJ2-5 and V is TRBV10-2, with D maybe TRBD2 (6 bases). V was pared by 8 bases and J by 1 base, with 20 bases between. Per the germline V gene, CDR1 is WSHSY and CDR2 is SAAADI. The CDR3 runs to 16 residues. CDR3 in amino acids: CASRGLGGRTQETQYF. The CDR3 DNA reads TGCGCCAGCCGGGGACTTGGGGGACGTACCCAAGAGACCCAGTACTTC.

This clonotype was observed a handful of times. The chain recombines TRBV7-2 with TRBJ2-3; TRBD1 might be the D (5 bases). This CDR3 is 13 amino acids long. V dropped 1 base and J dropped 8 bases, with 10 bases sitting between them. Germline loops: CDR1 SGHTA, CDR2 FQGNSA. The CDR3 loop reads CASSLVGAGTQYF. The CDR3 nucleotides are TGTGCCAGCAGCTTAGTAGGGGCTGGTACGCAGTATTTT.

The chain recombines TRBV20-1 with TRBJ2-4; tentatively, D is TRBD1 (5 bases). This CDR3 is 13 amino acids long. Per germline, CDR1 DFQATT and CDR2 SNEGSKA (reference sequence). The V end was cut by 6 bases, the J end by 4 bases, with 13 bases between. The CDR3 here is CSARNRGKNIQYF. As DNA, the CDR3 is TGCAGTGCCCGGAATAGGGGAAAAAACATTCAGTACTTC.

The rearrangement joins TRBV7-9 to TRBJ2-4, with 10 bases that match TRBD2. The J call could be wrong; TRBJ2-7 is a better fit for the DNA end. The germline V gene encodes CDR1 SEHNR and CDR2 FQNEAQ (reference sequence). The CDR3 runs to 17 residues. The CDR3 protein is CASSSSPASGSTYEQYF. In DNA, the CDR3 is TGTGCCAGCAGTTCTAGCCCCGCTAGCGGGAGTACCTACGAGCAGTACTTC.

This chain joins TRBV10-3 and TRBJ2-3; D gene ambiguous. CDR3 length equals 13 residues. Trimming left V 0 bases short and J 0 bases short, with 1 base between. Germline-derived CDR1 and CDR2 are ENHRY and SYGVKD. The CDR3 is CAISESSTDTQYF. CDR3 nucleotide sequence: TGTGCCATCAGTGAGTCTAGCACAGATACGCAGTATTTT.

This sequence joins TRBV28 and TRBJ1-4, with D unresolved. Germline CDR1 is MDHEN and CDR2 is SYDVKM. Trimming pared 6 bases from V and 4 bases from J, leaving 18 bases between. CDR3 size: 16 residues. The CDR3 nucleotides are TGTGCCAGCAGCTCCAGTGTACAGATAAATAATGAAAAACTGTTTTTT. Protein sequence: CASSSSVQINNEKLFF.

This clonotype turned up a few times. The V gene is TRBV7-9, the J gene TRBJ2-5; D assignment may be TRBD1 or TRBD2 (5 bases each). Germline CDR1 SEHNR, CDR2 FQNEAQ (reference sequence). The CDR3 extends over 15 amino acids. Trimming stripped 3 bases from V and 0 bases from J, with 11 bases between. CDR3 loop: CASSLGPGHQETQYF. CDR3 in DNA: TGTGCCAGCAGCTTGGGACCGGGACACCAAGAGACCCAGTACTTC. Variable domain in full (rest from reference TRBV7-9 and TRBJ2-5): DTGVSQNPRHKITKRGQNVTFRCDPISEHNRLYWYRQTLGQGPEFLTYFQNEAQLEKSRLLSDRFSAERPKGSFSTLEIQRTEQGDSAMYLCASSLGPGHQETQYFGPGTRLLVL.